Listed below are T cell receptor beta chains from one sample, sequenced in a study of T-cell memory formation after mild COVID-19. TCRdb passed the 5' RACE reads through MiXCR, listing each CDR3 protein once. The profile shows around 100,000 distinct CDR3 sequences, 11% of them singletons. Sequenced sample: PBMCs or a T cell subset sorted from them (not recorded which). These receptors all come from a man between 18 and 35 years old who had mild COVID-19 (a few samples of this study predate the infection). Cell type and time point are not known. Both conserved end residues are part of each CDR3.

TRBJ1-1 TRBV6-5 CASSLDSSNTEAFF
TRBJ2-2 TRBV7-2 CASSTYGPNTGELFF
TRBJ2-2 TRBV7-8 CASSSREGANTGELFF
TRBJ1-2 TRBV7-9 CASSLAPGKGYTF
TRBJ2-2 TRBV5-1 CASSLVGVRITGELFF
TRBJ1-5 TRBV4-1 CASSQGQGALNQPQHF
TRBJ1-1 TRBV19 CASTDTINTEAFF
TRBJ2-3 TRBV7-8 CASSLDRRGDTQYF
TRBJ1-1 TRBV19 CASSITAAGVAFF
TRBJ2-7 TRBV7-9 CASSPLLAGLPYEQYF
TRBJ1-6 TRBV4-1 CASSRGGGLHF
TRBJ2-3 TRBV12-3/TRBV12-4 CASIQSGGGALTDTQYF
TRBJ2-3 TRBV6-4 CASSELGSTDTQYF
TRBJ1-2 TRBV25-1 CASSGPWTGGNYGYTF
TRBJ2-2 TRBV28 CASSFKSWGGELFF
TRBJ1-5 TRBV16 CASSQFFGGNQPQHF
TRBJ1-2 TRBV12-3/TRBV12-4 CASSISDRFYGYTF
TRBJ1-1 TRBV12-3/TRBV12-4 CASSPWGVNTEAFF
TRBJ1-2 TRBV6-2/TRBV6-3 CASSPMDSGYTF
TRBJ2-5 TRBV7-3 CASSERGAQETQYF
TRBJ2-5 TRBV7-9 CASSSRRARQVQETQYF
TRBJ2-3 TRBV5-8 CASSPRWKDTQYF